This note documents a single T cell receptor (beta chain) sequence. The antigen is not known. Using immunoSEQ multiplex PCR, the repertoire was profiled, and TCRdb retains in-frame clones only, with some absent. The sample includes approximately 120,000 clones, approximately 90% seen only once; the top ten take 4% to 5%. CDR1 is SGHDT and CDR2 is YYEEEE in the germline V gene. The V end was cut by 0 bases, the J end by 6 bases, with 9 bases between. The CDR3 has 13 residues. The data originate from a study of T cell responses to AZD1222 COVID-19 vaccine. Study-wide points: Repertoires in all cases were sampled only once the peak T cell response had passed.

The clonotype comes from an adult in good health. The chain is built from TRBV5-6 and TRBJ1-2; D uncertain. The sequences come from peripheral blood, collected on day 0 of AZD1222 vaccination. The CDR3 sequence is CASSLVGSDGYTF. The CDR3 coding sequence is TGTGCCAGCAGCTTGGTAGGGAGCGATGGCTACACCTTC.